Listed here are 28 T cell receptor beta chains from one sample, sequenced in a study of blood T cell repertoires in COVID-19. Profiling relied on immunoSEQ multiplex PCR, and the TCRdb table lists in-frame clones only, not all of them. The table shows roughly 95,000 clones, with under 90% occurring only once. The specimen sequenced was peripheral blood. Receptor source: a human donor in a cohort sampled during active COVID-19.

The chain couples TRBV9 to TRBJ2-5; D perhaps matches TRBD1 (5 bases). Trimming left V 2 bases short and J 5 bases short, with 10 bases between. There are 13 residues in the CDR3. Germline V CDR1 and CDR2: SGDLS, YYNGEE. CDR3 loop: CASSVSDMETQYF. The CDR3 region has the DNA TGTGCCAGCAGCGTGTCGGACATGGAGACCCAGTACTTC.

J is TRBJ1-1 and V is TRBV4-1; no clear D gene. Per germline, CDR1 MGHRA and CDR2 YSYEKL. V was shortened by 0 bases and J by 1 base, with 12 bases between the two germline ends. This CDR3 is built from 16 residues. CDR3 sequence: CASSQDFSVTNTEAFF. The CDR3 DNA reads TGCGCCAGCAGCCAAGATTTTTCGGTAACGAACACTGAAGCTTTCTTT.

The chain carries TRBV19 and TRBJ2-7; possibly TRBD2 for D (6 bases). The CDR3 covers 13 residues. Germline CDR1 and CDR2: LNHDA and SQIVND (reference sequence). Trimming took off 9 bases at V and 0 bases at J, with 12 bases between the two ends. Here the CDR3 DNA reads TGTGCCAGCCGCCGGGGGATCTCCTACGAGCAGTACTTC. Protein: CASRRGISYEQYF.

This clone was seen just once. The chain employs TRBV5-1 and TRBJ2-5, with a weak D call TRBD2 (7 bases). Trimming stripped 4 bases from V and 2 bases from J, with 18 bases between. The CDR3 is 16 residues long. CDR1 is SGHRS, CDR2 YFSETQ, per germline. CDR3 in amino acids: CASSRGAGRTQETQYF. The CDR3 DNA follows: TGCGCCAGCAGCCGGGGGGCAGGCAGGACACAAGAGACCCAGTACTTC.

In DNA form, the CDR3 reads TGTGCCAGCAGCTTAAGACAGGGAGGACCTCATGGCTACACCTTC. Translated: CASSLRQGGPHGYTF. The rearrangement joins TRBV7-9 to TRBJ1-2, with 7 bases matching TRBD1. J was trimmed by 6 bases and V by 2 bases; bases with no gene match: 9. Germline V gene data show CDR1 as SEHNR and CDR2 as FQNEAQ (reference sequence). The CDR3 loop spans 15 amino acids. Based on the CDR3 plus reference TRBV7-9 and TRBJ1-2, the full variable domain is DTGVSQNPRHKITKRGQNVTFRCDPISEHNRLYWYRQTLGQGPEFLTYFQNEAQLEKSRLLSDRFSAERPKGSFSTLEIQRTEQGDSAMYLCASSLRQGGPHGYTFGSGTRLTVV.

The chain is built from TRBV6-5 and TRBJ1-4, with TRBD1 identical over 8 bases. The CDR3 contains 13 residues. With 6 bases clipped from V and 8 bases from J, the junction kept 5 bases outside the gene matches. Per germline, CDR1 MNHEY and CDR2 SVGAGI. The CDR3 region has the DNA TGTGCCAGCAGGCGACAGGGGAAAGAAAAACTGTTTTTT. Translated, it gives CASRRQGKEKLFF.

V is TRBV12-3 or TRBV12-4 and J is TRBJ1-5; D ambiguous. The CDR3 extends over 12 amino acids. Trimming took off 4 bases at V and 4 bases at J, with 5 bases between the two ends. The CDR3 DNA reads TGTGCCAGCAGTTCAGTAAATCAGCCCCAGCATTTT. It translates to CASSSVNQPQHF.

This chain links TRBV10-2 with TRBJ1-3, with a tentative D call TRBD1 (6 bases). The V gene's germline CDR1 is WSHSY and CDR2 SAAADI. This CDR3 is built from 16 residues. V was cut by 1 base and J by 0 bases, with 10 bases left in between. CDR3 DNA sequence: TGCGCCAGCAGTGAGTTGACAGGAGGCTCTGGAAACACCATATATTTT. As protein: CASSELTGGSGNTIYF.

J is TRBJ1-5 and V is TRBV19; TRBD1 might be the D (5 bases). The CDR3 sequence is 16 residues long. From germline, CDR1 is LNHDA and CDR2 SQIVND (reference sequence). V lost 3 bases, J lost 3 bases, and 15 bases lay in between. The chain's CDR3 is CASSIDRQGLNQPQHF. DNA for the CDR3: TGTGCCAGTAGTATCGATAGGCAGGGCCTCAATCAGCCCCAGCATTTT. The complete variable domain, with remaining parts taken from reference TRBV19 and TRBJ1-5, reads DGGITQSPKYLFRKEGQNVTLSCEQNLNHDAMYWYRQDPGQGLRLIYYSQIVNDFQKGDIAEGYSVSREKKESFPLTVTSAQKNPTAFYLCASSIDRQGLNQPQHFGDGTRLSIL.

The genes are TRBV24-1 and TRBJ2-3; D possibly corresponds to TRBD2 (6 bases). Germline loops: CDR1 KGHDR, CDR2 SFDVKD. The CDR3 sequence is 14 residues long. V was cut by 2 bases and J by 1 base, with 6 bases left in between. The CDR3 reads CATSDWGGTDTQYF. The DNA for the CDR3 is TGTGCCACCAGTGATTGGGGGGGCACAGATACGCAGTATTTT.

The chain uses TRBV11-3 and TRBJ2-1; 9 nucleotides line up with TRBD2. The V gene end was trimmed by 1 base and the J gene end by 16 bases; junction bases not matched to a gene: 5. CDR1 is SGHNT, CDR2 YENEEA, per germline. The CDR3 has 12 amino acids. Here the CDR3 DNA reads TGTGCCAGCAGCTTAGGGGCGGGAGGGCTTTTCTTC. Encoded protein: CASSLGAGGLFF.

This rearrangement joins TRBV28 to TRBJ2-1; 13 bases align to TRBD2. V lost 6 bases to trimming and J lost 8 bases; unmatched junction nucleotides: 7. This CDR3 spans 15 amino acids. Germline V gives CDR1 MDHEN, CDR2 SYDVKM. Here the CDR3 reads CASRMTSGRLYEQFF. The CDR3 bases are TGTGCCAGCAGGATGACTAGCGGGAGGCTCTATGAGCAGTTCTTC.

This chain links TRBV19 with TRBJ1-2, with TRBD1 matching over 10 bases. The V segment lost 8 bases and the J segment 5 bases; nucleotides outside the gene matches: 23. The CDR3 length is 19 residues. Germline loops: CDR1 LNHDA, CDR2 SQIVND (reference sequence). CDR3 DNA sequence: TGTGCCAGTTATCCTTCGCCAGGACAGGGGGGGGCACAGGGGTATGGCTACACCTTC. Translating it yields CASYPSPGQGGAQGYGYTF.

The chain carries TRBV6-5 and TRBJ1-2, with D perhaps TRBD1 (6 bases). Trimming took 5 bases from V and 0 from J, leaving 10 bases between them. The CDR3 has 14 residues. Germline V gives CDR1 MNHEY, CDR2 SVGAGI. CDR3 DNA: TGTGCCAGCAGTAGGACAGAAGCTAACTATGGCTACACCTTC. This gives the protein CASSRTEANYGYTF.

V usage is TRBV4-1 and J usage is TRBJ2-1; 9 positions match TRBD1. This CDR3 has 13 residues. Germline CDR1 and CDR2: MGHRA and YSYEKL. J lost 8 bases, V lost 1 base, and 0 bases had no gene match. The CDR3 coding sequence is TGCGCCAGCAGCCAAGGGACAGGGGATGAGCAGTTCTTC. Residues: CASSQGTGDEQFF.

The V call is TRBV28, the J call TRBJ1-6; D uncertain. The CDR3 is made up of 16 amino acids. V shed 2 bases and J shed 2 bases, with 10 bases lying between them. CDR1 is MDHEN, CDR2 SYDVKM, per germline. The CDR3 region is CASSLNPVPYNSPLHF. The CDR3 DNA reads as TGTGCCAGCAGTTTAAATCCGGTGCCCTATAATTCACCCCTCCACTTT.

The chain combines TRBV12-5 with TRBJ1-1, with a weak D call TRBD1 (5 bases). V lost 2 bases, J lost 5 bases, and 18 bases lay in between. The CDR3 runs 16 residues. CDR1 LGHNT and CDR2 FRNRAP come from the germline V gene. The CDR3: CASGLRSGGGGTEAFF. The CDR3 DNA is TGTGCTAGTGGTTTGAGGTCCGGGGGAGGAGGAACTGAAGCTTTCTTT.

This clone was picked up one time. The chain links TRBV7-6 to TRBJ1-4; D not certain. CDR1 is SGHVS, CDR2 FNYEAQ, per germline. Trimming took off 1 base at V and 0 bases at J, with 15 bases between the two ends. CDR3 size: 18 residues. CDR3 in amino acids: CASSLGPLLSATNEKLFF. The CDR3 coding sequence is TGTGCCAGCAGCTTAGGCCCGCTACTGAGTGCAACTAATGAAAAACTGTTTTTT.

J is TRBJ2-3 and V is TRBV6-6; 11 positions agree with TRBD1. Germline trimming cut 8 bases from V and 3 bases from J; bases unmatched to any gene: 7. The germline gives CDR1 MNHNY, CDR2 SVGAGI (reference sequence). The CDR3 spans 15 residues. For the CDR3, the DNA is TGTGCCAGCGACTTGGGACAGGGGGGTACAGATACGCAGTATTTT. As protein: CASDLGQGGTDTQYF.

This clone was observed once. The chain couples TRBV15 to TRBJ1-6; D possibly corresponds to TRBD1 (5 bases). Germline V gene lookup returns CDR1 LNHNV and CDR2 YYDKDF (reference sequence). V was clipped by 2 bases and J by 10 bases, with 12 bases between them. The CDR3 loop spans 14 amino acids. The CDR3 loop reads CATSRNRGSSPLHF. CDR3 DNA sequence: TGTGCCACCAGCAGAAATAGGGGTAGCTCACCCCTCCACTTT.

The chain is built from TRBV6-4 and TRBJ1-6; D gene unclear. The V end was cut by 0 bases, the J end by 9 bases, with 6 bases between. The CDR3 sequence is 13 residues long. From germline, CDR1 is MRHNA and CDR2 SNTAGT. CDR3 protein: CASSDSKSSPLHF. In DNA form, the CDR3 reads TGTGCCAGCAGTGACTCGAAGAGTTCACCCCTCCACTTT.

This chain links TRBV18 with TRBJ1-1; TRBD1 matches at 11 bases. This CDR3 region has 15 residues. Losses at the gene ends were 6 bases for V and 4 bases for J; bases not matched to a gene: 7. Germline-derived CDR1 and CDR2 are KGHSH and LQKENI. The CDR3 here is CASSPPGQGGTEAFF. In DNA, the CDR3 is TGTGCCAGCTCCCCTCCGGGACAGGGGGGCACTGAAGCTTTCTTT.

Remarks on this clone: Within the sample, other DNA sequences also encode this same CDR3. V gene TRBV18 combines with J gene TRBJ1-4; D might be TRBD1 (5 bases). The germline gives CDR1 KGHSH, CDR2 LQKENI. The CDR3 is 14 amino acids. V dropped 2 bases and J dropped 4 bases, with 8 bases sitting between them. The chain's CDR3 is CASSPRGDNEKLFF. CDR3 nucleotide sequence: TGTGCCAGCTCACCAAGGGGTGATAATGAAAAACTGTTTTTT.

The CDR3 protein is CASSPTVKDTQYF. The CDR3 coding sequence is TGTGCCAGCTCACCAACGGTTAAAGATACGCAGTATTTT. The V call is TRBV18, the J call TRBJ2-3; no reliable D call. V was shortened by 2 bases and J by 5 bases, with 8 bases between the two germline ends. Germline lookup yields CDR1 KGHSH and CDR2 LQKENI. The CDR3 length is 13 residues.

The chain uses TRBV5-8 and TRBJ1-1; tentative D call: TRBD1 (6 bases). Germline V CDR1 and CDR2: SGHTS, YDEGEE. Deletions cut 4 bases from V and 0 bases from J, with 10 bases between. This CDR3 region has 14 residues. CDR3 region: CASSLGHMNTEAFF. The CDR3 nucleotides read TGTGCCAGCAGCCTGGGACACATGAACACTGAAGCTTTCTTT.

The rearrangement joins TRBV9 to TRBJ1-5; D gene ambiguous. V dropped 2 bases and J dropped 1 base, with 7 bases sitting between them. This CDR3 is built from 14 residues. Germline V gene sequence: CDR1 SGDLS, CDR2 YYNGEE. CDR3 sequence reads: CASSVGESNQPQHF. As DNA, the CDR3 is TGTGCCAGCAGCGTGGGAGAGAGCAATCAGCCCCAGCATTTT. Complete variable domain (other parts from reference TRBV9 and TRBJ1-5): DSGVTQTPKHLITATGQRVTLRCSPRSGDLSVYWYQQSLDQGLQFLIQYYNGEERAKGNILERFSAQQFPDLHSELNLSSLELGDSALYFCASSVGESNQPQHFGDGTRLSIL.

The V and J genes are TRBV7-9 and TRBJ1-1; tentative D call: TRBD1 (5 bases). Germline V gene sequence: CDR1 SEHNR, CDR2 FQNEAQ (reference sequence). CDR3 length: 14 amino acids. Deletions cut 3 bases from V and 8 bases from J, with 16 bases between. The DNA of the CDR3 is TGTGCCAGCAGCTTTACGGACACCACCTGGGAAGCTTTCTTT. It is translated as CASSFTDTTWEAFF. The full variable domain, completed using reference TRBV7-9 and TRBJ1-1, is DTGVSQNPRHKITKRGQNVTFRCDPISEHNRLYWYRQTLGQGPEFLTYFQNEAQLEKSRLLSDRFSAERPKGSFSTLEIQRTEQGDSAMYLCASSFTDTTWEAFFGQGTRLTVV.

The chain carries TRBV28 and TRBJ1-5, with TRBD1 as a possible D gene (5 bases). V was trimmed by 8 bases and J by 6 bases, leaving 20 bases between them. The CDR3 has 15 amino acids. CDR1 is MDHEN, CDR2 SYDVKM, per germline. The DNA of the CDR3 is TGTGCCAGCCGTTGGCCGGGGTTGGGGGGTCAGCCCCAGCATTTT. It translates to CASRWPGLGGQPQHF.